Listed here are 8 T cell receptor beta chains from one sample, sequenced in a study of graft-versus-host responses after intestinal transplantation. Clones were read by immunoSEQ multiplex PCR, and TCRdb kept only the in-frame ones, dropping some. The table has over 100,000 clones, 85% to 95% seen once. These TCRs are of unknown antigen specificity. The sequenced sample was unstimulated CD8+ T cells sorted from spleen or lymph node cells, obtained before transplant. The receptors were gathered from a human donor who was the organ donor for an intestinal transplant.

V and J are TRBV2 and TRBJ2-1; D is possibly TRBD1 or TRBD2 (5 bases each). Germline loops: CDR1 SNHLY, CDR2 FYNNEI. The CDR3 has 12 amino acids. Trimming pared 8 bases from V and 9 bases from J, leaving 14 bases between. DNA of the CDR3: TGTGCCAGCGGACTGGGGCCGAGTGAGCAGTTCTTC. This codes for CASGLGPSEQFF.

With respect to this clone: This same CDR3 is encoded by further DNA sequences in the sample. V and J are TRBV27 and TRBJ2-7; 10 bases agree with TRBD2. V shed 0 bases, J shed 4 bases, and the junction held 3 bases outside the gene matches. This CDR3 contains 15 residues. From germline, CDR1 is MNHEY and CDR2 SMNVEV (reference sequence). CDR3 coding DNA: TGTGCCAGCAGTTTATCTAGCGGGGGGCTATACGAGCAGTACTTC. Translation gives CASSLSSGGLYEQYF.

This clone was detected a few times. Other DNA sequences within the sample encode an identical CDR3. The genes are TRBV6-1 and TRBJ2-6; D remains unclear. Trimming stripped 0 bases from V and 0 bases from J, with 6 bases between. Germline CDR1 and CDR2: MNHNS and SASEGT. This CDR3 spans 16 amino acids. CDR3 nucleotides: TGTGCCAGCAGTGAAGCAGGCTACTCTGGGGCCAACGTCCTGACTTTC. The encoded protein is CASSEAGYSGANVLTF.

This chain connects TRBV4-1 to TRBJ2-7; D uncertain. The V end was cut by 1 base, the J end by 3 bases, with 13 bases between. CDR3 size: 15 residues. Germline V CDR1 and CDR2: MGHRA, YSYEKL. DNA of the CDR3: TGCGCCAGCAGCCAAGCACTTATCCCAAACTACGAGCAGTACTTC. Amino acid sequence: CASSQALIPNYEQYF.

This clone was observed a single time. The chain has TRBV9 and TRBJ2-2; 9 positions match TRBD1. This CDR3 is built from 15 residues. The J segment lost 4 bases and the V segment lost 8 bases, leaving 9 bases of the junction unmatched. From germline, CDR1 is SGDLS and CDR2 YYNGEE. CDR3 in DNA: TGTGCCAGTCGGACAGGGGCTGACACCACCGGGGAGCTGTTTTTT. Translation gives CASRTGADTTGELFF.

The genes are TRBV7-9 and TRBJ2-7; D remains ambiguous. The CDR3 is made up of 12 amino acids. From germline, CDR1 is SEHNR and CDR2 FQNEAQ (reference sequence). The germline V and J ends were trimmed by 4 bases and 0 bases, with 4 bases remaining between them. The CDR3 DNA is TGTGCCAGCAGCTCGAGCTCCTACGAGCAGTACTTC. This sequence encodes CASSSSSYEQYF.

This rearrangement joins TRBV19 to TRBJ2-2; TRBD1 matches 9 bases. V trimming: 7 bases; J trimming: 7 bases; junction bases outside the gene matches: 7. This CDR3 comprises 14 residues. Per germline, CDR1 LNHDA and CDR2 SQIVND (reference sequence). The DNA for the CDR3 is TGTGCCAGTACCCGGACAGGGGCGGACGGGGAGCTGTTTTTT. Residues: CASTRTGADGELFF.

The chain joins TRBV5-6 to TRBJ2-1; possibly TRBD2 for D (5 bases). The V end lost 4 bases, the J end lost 4 bases, and 15 bases lay between the germline ends. This CDR3 is built from 15 residues. Germline V gene lookup returns CDR1 SGHDT and CDR2 YYEEEE. The CDR3 protein is CASSQEATSYNEQFF. The CDR3 DNA sequence: TGTGCCAGCAGCCAGGAGGCCACGTCGTACAATGAGCAGTTCTTC.